This TCR beta chain was retrieved from a study of blood T cell repertoires in COVID-19. The germline V gene has CDR1 LNHDA and CDR2 SQIVND (reference sequence). V lost 7 bases and J lost 3; bases outside the gene matches: 14. This CDR3 region has 18 residues. The recovered donors of Cohort 3 showed two negative PCRs, clearance, or symptom resolution. Some clones are missing from TCRdb's copy, which holds only in-frame ones; the method was immunoSEQ multiplex PCR. The sample lists around 450,000 clones, 90% seen once, with approximately 0.55% in the top ten. The origin of this receptor is a man aged 18 to 30 who had recovered from COVID-19. The sequenced sample consisted of PBMCs or T cells enriched from blood (not recorded which). The J gene is TRBJ2-2, the V gene TRBV19; 10 nucleotides match TRBD2. CDR3 loop: CASTVNPRTSGYTGELFF. DNA of the CDR3: TGTGCCAGTACCGTGAACCCACGGACTAGCGGTTACACCGGGGAGCTGTTTTTT. Drawing the rest from reference TRBV19 and TRBJ2-2, the complete variable domain is DGGITQSPKYLFRKEGQNVTLSCEQNLNHDAMYWYRQDPGQGLRLIYYSQIVNDFQKGDIAEGYSVSREKKESFPLTVTSAQKNPTAFYLCASTVNPRTSGYTGELFFGEGSRLTVL.